These 11 T cell receptor beta chains came from one sample sequenced in a study of T cells expressing NK-cell markers. TCRdb re-called the 5' RACE reads; one entry per CDR3 protein, DNA not given. This sample contains about 380,000 distinct CDR3 sequences. Specimen: blood T cells: a sorted CD56 or NKG2C T cell subset, CD4+ or CD8+ T cells, or bulk PBMC T cells (not recorded which). The receptors here all came from a man aged 18-70 years in good health.

V and J are TRBV2 and TRBJ2-5; checking the TCRdb D call of TRBD1 is not possible without DNA. The CDR3 loop spans 14 amino acids. The germline gives CDR1 SNHLY, CDR2 FYNNEI. The CDR3 sequence: CASKGDRGAETQYF.

The chain recombines TRBV7-8 with TRBJ2-5; TCRdb's D gene call, TRBD2, goes unchecked for lack of DNA. The length of the CDR3 is 14 residues. The germline gives CDR1 SGHVS, CDR2 FQNEAQ. The CDR3 here is CASSLNGREETQYF.

The genes are TRBV7-9 and TRBJ2-2. The CDR3 length is 12 residues. Germline CDR1 SEHNR, CDR2 FQNEAQ (reference sequence). CDR3 sequence: CASSLDVRELFF.

The J gene is TRBJ2-7, the V gene TRBV24-1; TCRdb gives TRBD1 as the D gene, but with no DNA this cannot be confirmed. This CDR3 region has 14 residues. Germline loops: CDR1 KGHDR, CDR2 SFDVKD. The CDR3 spells CATIWWPGGWEQYF.

This chain uses TRBV5-1 with TRBJ2-3; TCRdb names TRBD2, which stays unverified in the absence of DNA. The CDR3 has 16 residues. Germline assignment: CDR1 SGHRS and CDR2 YFSETQ. The CDR3 spells CASSPPQRGGSDTQYF. Full variable domain (missing parts from reference TRBV5-1 and TRBJ2-3): KAGVTQTPRYLIKTRGQQVTLSCSPISGHRSVSWYQQTPGQGLQFLFEYFSETQRNKGNFPGRFSGRQFSNSRSEMNVSTLELGDSALYLCASSPPQRGGSDTQYFGPGTRLTVL.

The chain combines TRBV20-1 with TRBJ2-7; TCRdb indicates TRBD1, and absent DNA this call remains unverified. The germline gives CDR1 DFQATT, CDR2 SNEGSKA (reference sequence). CDR3 length: 15 amino acids. CDR3 in amino acids: CSAPKSGQKAYEQYF.

The V and J genes are TRBV18 and TRBJ2-7. The CDR3 loop spans 14 amino acids. Germline-derived CDR1 and CDR2 are KGHSH and LQKENI. CDR3 protein: CASSLRSDAYEQYF.

CDR3 in amino acids: CASSLVGDRVSSYNEQFF. The chain has TRBV11-2 and TRBJ2-1; the D gene TCRdb calls, TRBD1, cannot be checked with no DNA. This CDR3 region has 18 residues. CDR1 and CDR2 (germline): SGHAT, FQNNGV.

The chain couples TRBV7-2 to TRBJ2-3; TCRdb's D call of TRBD1 is untestable without DNA. The CDR3 is 14 residues long. In germline, CDR1 is SGHTA, CDR2 FQGNSA. CDR3 residues: CASPGQGNTDTQYF.

The V gene is TRBV10-3, the J gene TRBJ1-1; with no DNA, the TCRdb D assignment of TRBD1 cannot be verified. The CDR3 runs 13 residues. Germline loops: CDR1 ENHRY, CDR2 SYGVKD. CDR3 residues: CAIRGRDVAEAFF.

The chain carries TRBV5-1 and TRBJ2-5; the D call of TRBD2 rests on TCRdb alone, since no DNA is present to check it. Germline V lookup: CDR1 SGHRS, CDR2 YFSETQ. The length of the CDR3 is 16 residues. The CDR3 is CASSFRGNSPGETQYF.